These 26 T cell receptor beta chains share one sample of origin, sequenced in a study of T cells in Graves' hyperthyroidism and ophthalmopathy. The CDR3 regions of TCR beta were amplified from RNA transcripts. Carried out on the TCR CDR3, a first-round RT-PCR used the HTBI primer set. From the multiplex PCR reads, TCRdb called clonotypes with MiXCR, one entry per CDR3 protein. The sample has about 690,000 distinct CDR3 sequences; 17% are singletons. Material: blood. The receptors were sampled from a man aged 50 to 59 with Graves' hyperthyroidism.

This clonotype was seen only a few times. The V and J genes are TRBV7-3 and TRBJ2-2; D may be TRBD2 (5 bases). Trimming took off 1 base at V and 1 base at J, with 7 bases between the two ends. This CDR3 comprises 15 residues. Germline V CDR1 and CDR2: SGHTA, FQGTGA. CDR3 coding DNA: TGTGCCAGCAGCTTAATTGAGGGGAACACCGGGGAGCTGTTTTTT. As protein: CASSLIEGNTGELFF.

This clonotype appeared many times. This chain links TRBV9 with TRBJ2-1, with D tentatively TRBD1 (6 bases). The germline CDR1 and CDR2 sequences are SGDLS and YYNGEE. Trimming took 1 base from V and 6 from J, leaving 11 bases between them. This CDR3 region has 14 residues. The CDR3 DNA sequence: TGTGCCAGCAGCGTAATGGGGGCGAGCAATGAGCAGTTCTTC. It specifies CASSVMGASNEQFF.

In this sample, this clonotype turned up many times. This chain uses TRBV19 with TRBJ1-1; 9 bases are shared with TRBD1. The germline V gene has CDR1 LNHDA and CDR2 SQIVND (reference sequence). The CDR3 has 15 amino acids. V lost 7 bases to trimming and J lost 0 bases; unmatched junction nucleotides: 6. The CDR3 nucleotides read TGTGCCAGTAACCCACAGGGGGCCCTGAACACTGAAGCTTTCTTT. Translated, it gives CASNPQGALNTEAFF. The complete variable domain, with remaining parts taken from reference TRBV19 and TRBJ1-1, reads DGGITQSPKYLFRKEGQNVTLSCEQNLNHDAMYWYRQDPGQGLRLIYYSQIVNDFQKGDIAEGYSVSREKKESFPLTVTSAQKNPTAFYLCASNPQGALNTEAFFGQGTRLTVV.

This clonotype has ten or more counts. This chain joins TRBV10-3 and TRBJ2-7; the match to TRBD1 covers 7 bases. From germline, CDR1 is ENHRY and CDR2 SYGVKD. After removal of 7 bases from V and 0 bases from J, the junction contained 9 bases not matched to a gene. The CDR3 spans 15 residues. CDR3 loop: CAITRDRTNSYEQYF. Here the CDR3 DNA reads TGTGCCATCACTAGGGACAGAACTAACTCCTACGAGCAGTACTTC.

This clonotype came up many times. A read error may account for a junction end that differs from germline. The chain uses TRBV12-3 or TRBV12-4 and TRBJ2-5; D gene ambiguous. This CDR3 contains 14 residues. CDR3 DNA sequence: TGTGTCAGCAGTTTAGAGTCAGGACAAGAGACCCAGTACTTC. Its translation: CVSSLESGQETQYF.

This clonotype has at least ten counts. This chain joins TRBV25-1 and TRBJ2-1; 7 bases align to TRBD2. CDR1 and CDR2 from the germline V gene are MGHDK and SYGVNS. With 5 bases clipped from V and 8 bases from J, the junction kept 0 bases outside the gene matches. There are 11 residues in the CDR3. The chain's CDR3 is CASSTSDEQFF. In DNA form, the CDR3 reads TGTGCCAGCAGTACTAGCGATGAGCAGTTCTTC.

This clonotype was seen only a few times. The chain combines TRBV5-1 with TRBJ1-2, with D unclear. V was shortened by 0 bases and J by 8 bases, with 11 bases between the two germline ends. The germline V gene has CDR1 SGHRS and CDR2 YFSETQ. The CDR3 contains 13 residues. In DNA form, the CDR3 reads TGCGCCAGCAGCTTGGAGAGGGTTACAGGCTACACCTTC. Amino acid sequence: CASSLERVTGYTF. The whole variable domain, remainder taken from reference TRBV5-1 and TRBJ1-2, is KAGVTQTPRYLIKTRGQQVTLSCSPISGHRSVSWYQQTPGQGLQFLFEYFSETQRNKGNFPGRFSGRQFSNSRSEMNVSTLELGDSALYLCASSLERVTGYTFGSGTRLTVV.

A few counts support this clonotype. The chain uses TRBV4-2 and TRBJ2-3; D not resolved. The V end lost 0 bases, the J end lost 0 bases, and 10 bases lay between the germline ends. The CDR3 consists of 16 residues. Germline CDR1 is LGHNA and CDR2 is YNFKEQ. The CDR3 DNA reads as TGTGCCAGCAGCCAAGAGTGGGCGGTCAGCACAGATACGCAGTATTTT. This encodes CASSQEWAVSTDTQYF.

This clonotype was detected many times. This sequence joins TRBV19 and TRBJ1-4; D is unclear. The germline CDR1 and CDR2 sequences are LNHDA and SQIVND (reference sequence). The CDR3 spans 13 residues. The V end lost 5 bases, the J end lost 5 bases, and 9 bases lay between the germline ends. CDR3 in DNA: TGTGCCAGTAGTGAACGGACGAATGAAAAACTGTTTTTT. Residues: CASSERTNEKLFF.

This clonotype was counted many times. The CDR3 region has the DNA TGTGCCTGGACGGGCGGGTACAATGAGCAGTTCTTC. Translating gives CAWTGGYNEQFF. J is TRBJ2-1 and V is TRBV30; perhaps TRBD2 as D (5 bases). This CDR3 is built from 12 residues. The V end lost 4 bases, the J end lost 4 bases, and 8 bases lay between the germline ends. The germline CDR1 and CDR2 sequences are GTSNPN and SVGIG (reference sequence).

Concerning this clonotype itself: The junction departs from germline at one end; a sequencing error may be responsible. This chain connects TRBV19 to TRBJ2-1, with D unresolved. The germline CDR1 and CDR2 sequences are LNHDA and SQIVND (reference sequence). This CDR3 is 15 amino acids long. For the CDR3, the DNA is TGTGCCAGTAGTATCGGCCAGAGCTCCTACGATGAGCAGTTCTTC. Its protein product is CASSIGQSSYDEQFF.

There are a few counts of this clonotype. This rearrangement joins TRBV6-1 to TRBJ2-3, with 7 bases identical to TRBD2. This CDR3 has 15 amino acids. Germline V CDR1 and CDR2: MNHNS, SASEGT. V gave up 5 bases and J gave up 4 bases; unmatched junction bases: 9. The CDR3 reads CASSSRLAGPDTQYF. In nucleotides, the CDR3 is TGTGCCAGCAGTTCGCGACTAGCAGGTCCAGATACGCAGTATTTT.

This clonotype was counted only a few times. The rearrangement joins TRBV6-1 to TRBJ1-4; no definite D call. Looked up from germline, CDR1 is MNHNS and CDR2 is SASEGT. V dropped 3 bases and J dropped 7 bases, with 12 bases sitting between them. This CDR3 region has 14 residues. The CDR3 here is CASSEAGRPEKLFF. DNA of the CDR3: TGTGCCAGCAGTGAGGCAGGCAGACCTGAAAAACTGTTTTTT.

This clonotype came up many times. The rearrangement links TRBV11-2 to TRBJ1-2; D call uncertain. The CDR3 sequence is 14 residues long. The V and J ends lost 2 bases and 5 bases respectively, with 12 bases between them. Germline CDR1 SGHAT, CDR2 FQNNGV. The CDR3 loop is CASSLNRAGYGYTF. In DNA form, the CDR3 reads TGTGCCAGCAGCTTAAATAGGGCGGGATATGGCTACACCTTC.

This clonotype was observed many times. The CDR3: CASSLQGRLNTGELFF. CDR3 DNA: TGTGCCAGCAGCTTGCAGGGTCGCCTGAACACCGGGGAGCTGTTTTTT. The chain has TRBV11-2 and TRBJ2-2, with a tentative D call TRBD1 (5 bases). The germline CDR1 and CDR2 sequences are SGHAT and FQNNGV. The CDR3 spans 16 residues. Trimming left V 3 bases short and J 1 base short, with 12 bases between.

Concerning this clonotype itself: At one of its ends the junction is not consistent with the germline gene, which may arise from a read error. This sequence joins TRBV2 and TRBJ1-1; tentative D call: TRBD1 (5 bases). Germline V lookup: CDR1 SNHLY, CDR2 FYNNEI. The CDR3 contains 13 residues. This chain's CDR3 is CASTEGRYTEVFF. CDR3 bases: TGTGCCAGCACCGAGGGGAGGTACACTGAAGTTTTCTTT.

This clonotype was observed a few times. The chain recombines TRBV10-3 with TRBJ2-1; D is unresolved. The V and J ends lost 4 bases and 6 bases respectively, with 16 bases between them. Germline V gene sequence: CDR1 ENHRY, CDR2 SYGVKD. This CDR3 comprises 15 residues. The CDR3 here is CAISGGFQPLNEQFF. CDR3 nucleotides: TGTGCCATCAGTGGAGGATTTCAACCCCTCAATGAGCAGTTCTTC.

This clonotype was seen only once. The chain employs TRBV27 and TRBJ2-7; TRBD1 matches at 8 bases. J was trimmed by 3 bases and V by 0 bases; bases with no gene match: 10. In germline, CDR1 is MNHEY, CDR2 SMNVEV (reference sequence). The CDR3 consists of 17 residues. The CDR3 reads CASSLSRGRGRIYEQYF. The CDR3 nucleotides are TGTGCCAGCAGTTTATCCCGAGGCAGGGGGCGCATCTACGAGCAGTACTTC.

This clonotype appeared many times. V gene TRBV5-1 combines with J gene TRBJ2-5; the match to TRBD1 covers 9 bases. Trimming cost V 0 bases and J 1 base; bases outside gene matches: 4. The CDR3 contains 16 residues. From germline, CDR1 is SGHRS and CDR2 YFSETQ. The CDR3 here is CASSLGLQGAQETQYF. CDR3 coding DNA: TGCGCCAGCAGCTTGGGTTTACAGGGGGCCCAAGAGACCCAGTACTTC.

Note on this clonotype: The junction and the germline gene differ at one end; a read error may be behind it. The genes are TRBV4-1 and TRBJ2-2; TRBD2 is a possible D gene (5 bases). Germline V gene data show CDR1 as MGHRA and CDR2 as YSYEKL. The CDR3 totals 16 residues. CDR3 region: CASSQPTRENTGELFF. DNA of the CDR3: TGTGCCAGCAGCCAACCCACTAGGGAGAACACCGGGGAGCTGTTTTTT.

This clonotype was observed at least ten times. This chain uses TRBV28 with TRBJ2-5; tentatively, D is TRBD1 (5 bases). Trimming pared 2 bases from V and 7 bases from J, leaving 11 bases between. CDR1 is MDHEN and CDR2 is SYDVKM in the germline V gene. The CDR3 runs to 13 residues. In nucleotides, the CDR3 is TGTGCCAGCAGTTTAAGACAGCCACGGACCCAGTACTTC. Its protein is CASSLRQPRTQYF.

This clonotype was found a few times. The chain uses TRBV6-2 or TRBV6-3 and TRBJ2-5, with D maybe TRBD1 (6 bases). Germline CDR1 MNHEY, CDR2 SVGEGT. V dropped 7 bases and J dropped 1 base, with 10 bases sitting between them. This CDR3 is 13 amino acids long. The CDR3 DNA reads as TGTGCCAGCATCAGAGGGGGCCAAGAGACCCAGTACTTC. This sequence encodes CASIRGGQETQYF.

The V gene is TRBV15, the J gene TRBJ2-2; 7 bases are shared with TRBD2. CDR3 length equals 14 residues. V lost 5 bases to trimming and J lost 1 base; unmatched junction nucleotides: 1. Germline-derived CDR1 and CDR2 are LNHNV and YYDKDF (reference sequence). The CDR3 protein is CATSPGGNTGELFF. The CDR3 DNA reads TGTGCCACCAGCCCGGGAGGGAACACCGGGGAGCTGTTTTTT. The whole variable domain, remainder taken from reference TRBV15 and TRBJ2-2, is DAMVIQNPRYQVTQFGKPVTLSCSQTLNHNVMYWYQQKSSQAPKLLFHYYDKDFNNEADTPDNFQSRRPNTSFCFLDIRSPGLGDTAMYLCATSPGGNTGELFFGEGSRLTVL.

This clonotype was seen more than once but under ten times. This rearrangement joins TRBV4-1 to TRBJ2-2; 12 nucleotides line up with TRBD2. Per germline, CDR1 MGHRA and CDR2 YSYEKL. This CDR3 has 17 residues. The J segment lost 8 bases and the V segment lost 7 bases, leaving 14 bases of the junction unmatched. CDR3 DNA: TGCGCCAGCACCTTAAGCCAGACTAGCGGGAGCGGGGGGGAGCTGTTTTTT. It is translated as CASTLSQTSGSGGELFF.

V usage is TRBV29-1 and J usage is TRBJ2-5, with TRBD2 matching 8 bases. CDR3 length equals 12 residues. V gave up 3 bases and J gave up 5 bases; unmatched junction bases: 2. Germline CDR1 is SQVTM and CDR2 is ANQGSEA. The CDR3 loop reads CSVDGLAETQYF. For the CDR3, the DNA is TGCAGCGTTGATGGACTAGCCGAGACCCAGTACTTC.

The V call is TRBV19, the J call TRBJ2-1; tentatively, D is TRBD2 (6 bases). Trimming cost V 0 bases and J 4 bases, with 13 bases left between them. Per the germline V gene, CDR1 is LNHDA and CDR2 is SQIVND (reference sequence). This CDR3 comprises 16 residues. The chain's CDR3 is CASSIDGAEGYNEQFF. CDR3 nucleotides: TGTGCCAGTAGTATAGACGGAGCGGAGGGGTACAATGAGCAGTTCTTC.